This T cell receptor beta chain was sequenced for a study of sequential checkpoint blockade in melanoma. Turning to the study itself: First-line arms were nivolumab then ipilimumab, or the reverse, randomized 1:1. Maintenance nivolumab came after either treatment sequence.

Assay used: immunoSEQ multiplex PCR; TCRdb lists only in-frame clones, some missing. In the table there are tens of thousands of clones, around 70% of which are singletons. By share, this clone ranks as large. The same CDR3 arises from other DNA sequences in this sample as well. This sample's treatment: randomized to nivolumab then ipilimumab (arm A) or the reverse (arm B). No patient had prior DNA-damaging chemotherapy. Sorted cells were live CD3+CD8+, lacking CD19 and CD56, from PBMCs. The specimen was CD8+ T cells sorted from blood (inferred from file names), collected from a patient given nivolumab and ipilimumab in sequence. This clonotype originated in a human donor with melanoma.

This CDR3 is CASSLYSVGGDEKLFF. In nucleotides, the CDR3 is TGTGCCAGCAGTTTATATAGTGTGGGGGGTGACGAAAAACTGTTTTTT. This chain links TRBV27 with TRBJ1-4, with D possibly TRBD1 on 5 matching bases. This CDR3 is built from 16 residues. Trimming stripped 1 base from V and 8 bases from J, with 17 bases between. Germline V lookup: CDR1 MNHEY, CDR2 SMNVEV (reference sequence). Using reference TRBV27 and TRBJ1-4 for the parts outside the CDR3, the full variable domain is EAQVTQNPRYLITVTGKKLTVTCSQNMNHEYMSWYRQDPGLGLRQIYYSMNVEVTDKGDVPEGYKVSRKEKRNFPLILESPSPNQTSLYFCASSLYSVGGDEKLFFGSGTQLSVL.